A selection of T cell receptor beta chains follows, all from one sample in a study of cytomegalovirus exposure and HLA in healthy donors. The protocol was immunoSEQ multiplex PCR, while the TCRdb copy is restricted to in-frame clones and leaves out a portion. This sample has some 140,000 clones; around 80% occur once, and the top ten carry roughly 10%. Sequences were obtained from PBMCs. The receptor source for this set is a woman between 50 and 59 years old in good health and CMV-seropositive. Both conserved end residues are part of each CDR3. Each record gives: CDR3 protein, CDR3 DNA, clone size, V gene, J gene, D gene. The D gene is left open where the match is weak. Rows may omit the clone size; those that give it use once, few, many or a size class.

cdr3_aa: CASSLLGGLGADTQYF; cdr3_nt: TGTGCCAGCAGTTTATTAGGGGGCTTGGGAGCAGATACGCAGTATTTT; clone_size: -; v_call: TRBV27; j_call: TRBJ2-3; d_call: TRBD1
cdr3_aa: CASSPRTGGEQYF; cdr3_nt: TGTGCCAGCTCACCCAGGACAGGGGGCGAGCAGTACTTC; clone_size: -; v_call: TRBV18; j_call: TRBJ2-7; d_call: TRBD1
cdr3_aa: CASSQDLQGFEQFF; cdr3_nt: TGTGCCAGCAGCCAAGATCTTCAGGGATTTGAGCAGTTCTTC; clone_size: once; v_call: TRBV14; j_call: TRBJ2-1; d_call: -
cdr3_aa: CAWGQGVHQPQHF; cdr3_nt: TGTGCCTGGGGGCAGGGGGTCCATCAGCCCCAGCATTTT; clone_size: -; v_call: TRBV30; j_call: TRBJ1-5; d_call: TRBD1
cdr3_aa: CASSQDRDSYGYTF; cdr3_nt: TGTGCCAGCTCCCAGGACCGGGACAGCTATGGCTACACCTTC; clone_size: -; v_call: TRBV19; j_call: TRBJ1-2; d_call: TRBD1
cdr3_aa: CASSLNPSTSTGELFF; cdr3_nt: TGCGCCAGCAGCTTGAATCCTAGCACTAGCACCGGGGAGCTGTTTTTT; clone_size: -; v_call: TRBV5-1; j_call: TRBJ2-2; d_call: -
cdr3_aa: CASSQVGTGNEQYF; cdr3_nt: TGCGCCAGCAGCCAAGTGGGAACAGGCAACGAGCAGTACTTC; clone_size: few; v_call: TRBV4-3; j_call: TRBJ2-7; d_call: -
cdr3_aa: CANSRGSGGRQETLYF; cdr3_nt: TGTGCCAACTCCCGGGGTAGCGGGGGGAGGCAAGAGACCCTGTACTTC; clone_size: -; v_call: TRBV2; j_call: TRBJ2-5; d_call: TRBD2
cdr3_aa: CASSPSGLAGGQQETQYF; cdr3_nt: TGTGCCAGCAGCCCCTCCGGGCTAGCGGGGGGACAACAAGAGACCCAGTACTTC; clone_size: -; v_call: TRBV4-2; j_call: TRBJ2-5; d_call: TRBD2
cdr3_aa: CASRGGTLNTEAFF; cdr3_nt: TGCGCCAGCAGGGGGGGGACCCTGAACACTGAAGCTTTCTTT; clone_size: -; v_call: TRBV4-1; j_call: TRBJ1-1; d_call: -
cdr3_aa: CASTTGGPLYEQYF; cdr3_nt: TGTGCCAGCACCACAGGGGGCCCGCTCTACGAGCAGTACTTC; clone_size: once; v_call: TRBV2; j_call: TRBJ2-7; d_call: TRBD1
cdr3_aa: CASSLGAGGTDTQYF; cdr3_nt: TGTGCCAGCAGTTTAGGCGCGGGGGGGACAGATACGCAGTATTTT; clone_size: -; v_call: TRBV27; j_call: TRBJ2-3; d_call: TRBD2
cdr3_aa: CASSFGTANNSPLHF; cdr3_nt: TGTGCCAGCAGCTTTGGGACAGCCAATAATTCACCCCTCCACTTT; clone_size: -; v_call: TRBV5-6; j_call: TRBJ1-6; d_call: TRBD1
cdr3_aa: CASSLAFGSLYGYTF; cdr3_nt: TGCGCCAGCAGCTTGGCCTTTGGCAGTTTATATGGCTACACCTTC; clone_size: -; v_call: TRBV5-1; j_call: TRBJ1-2; d_call: -
cdr3_aa: CASSVGTVETQYF; cdr3_nt: TGTGCCAGCAGCGTTGGGACAGTCGAGACCCAGTACTTC; clone_size: -; v_call: TRBV7-2; j_call: TRBJ2-5; d_call: TRBD1
cdr3_aa: CASSPGPPASGNTIYF; cdr3_nt: TGTGCCAGCAGCCCAGGCCCGCCTGCCTCTGGAAACACCATATATTTT; clone_size: -; v_call: TRBV7-6; j_call: TRBJ1-3; d_call: -
cdr3_aa: CASSVSSGGASSYNEQFF; cdr3_nt: TGTGCCAGCAGCGTATCTAGCGGGGGGGCGAGCTCCTACAATGAGCAGTTCTTC; clone_size: -; v_call: TRBV9; j_call: TRBJ2-1; d_call: TRBD2
cdr3_aa: CASSVKAGPSTDTQYF; cdr3_nt: TGTGCCAGCAGTGTTAAAGCGGGTCCTAGCACAGATACGCAGTATTTT; clone_size: -; v_call: TRBV6-1; j_call: TRBJ2-3; d_call: -